This T cell receptor beta chain was identified in a study of neurological immune-mediated disorders. The V end lost 4 bases, the J end lost 4 bases, and 10 bases lay between the germline ends. Germline CDR1 SGHRS, CDR2 YFSETQ. The CDR3 spans 13 residues. TCRdb reprocessed the 5' RACE reads with MiXCR, giving one entry per CDR3 protein. In the table there are about 66,000 distinct CDR3 sequences, roughly 3.9% of which are singletons. General observations from the study: HTLV-1-associated myelopathy showed the most TCR clonal expansion; multiple sclerosis the least, below healthy controls. Across subjects, expanded clones had no CDR3 amino acid sequences in common, pointing to private repertoires in all groups.

The table lists this clonotype with many counts. The antigen is undetermined. The receptor was isolated from a man aged 30 to 39 with multiple sclerosis. The gene calls are TRBV5-1 and TRBJ2-3; perhaps D is TRBD1 or TRBD2 (5 bases each). The specimen sequenced was PBMCs. The CDR3 coding sequence is TGCGCCAGCAGCGTCCGGGACGCAGATACGCAGTATTTT. Translation gives CASSVRDADTQYF.